This is a list of T cell receptor beta chains from one sample in a study of blood T cell repertoires in COVID-19. Repertoires were generated with immunoSEQ multiplex PCR, while TCRdb's copy carries only in-frame clones and drops some. The data contain over 75,000 clones, more than 75% of them singletons. Sequenced input: peripheral blood. All receptors come from a woman aged 80 or over with acute or convalescent COVID-19. Each CDR3 is given with its conserved first and last residue. A D gene is named only where the DNA matches it firmly. Some rows mark clone size as missing; the rest say once, few, many or name a class of expanded clone.

clone size,J gene,D gene,V gene,CDR3 protein,CDR3 DNA
few,TRBJ1-4,-,TRBV5-4,CASSLAAGNEKLFF,TGTGCCAGCAGCTTGGCGGCGGGAAATGAAAAACTGTTTTTT
-,TRBJ2-4,TRBD2,TRBV5-4,CASSLAGGLGWNIQYF,TGTGCCAGCAGCTTGGCAGGAGGACTAGGCTGGAACATTCAGTACTTC
-,TRBJ2-1,TRBD1,TRBV2,CASSVGTDVQSEQFF,TGTGCCAGCAGTGTAGGGACAGACGTACAATCTGAGCAGTTCTTC
-,TRBJ2-2,-,TRBV3-1/TRBV3-2,CASSPQTYGELFF,TGTGCCAGCAGCCCGCAGACTTACGGGGAGCTGTTTTTT
-,TRBJ1-1,-,TRBV28,CASRRGGRENTEAFF,TGTGCCAGCAGACGGGGGGGACGGGAGAACACTGAAGCTTTCTTT
-,TRBJ1-2,TRBD1,TRBV5-1,CASSPGQGAYGYTF,TGCGCCAGCAGCCCCGGACAGGGGGCGTATGGCTACACCTTC
-,TRBJ2-2,-,TRBV18,CASTPTGTKTGELFF,TGTGCCAGCACTCCAACAGGGACGAAGACCGGGGAGCTGTTTTTT
medium-sized,TRBJ1-1,-,TRBV5-5,CASTMEEGVWTEAFF,TGTGCCAGCACCATGGAAGAGGGCGTGTGGACTGAAGCTTTCTTT
-,TRBJ2-7,TRBD2,TRBV27,CASSLLAGDYYEQYF,TGTGCCAGCAGTTTGTTAGCGGGAGATTACTACGAGCAGTACTTC
-,TRBJ2-7,TRBD2,TRBV19,CASSITVAGSAYEQYF,TGTGCCAGTAGTATAACGGTAGCGGGCAGCGCCTACGAGCAGTACTTC
-,TRBJ1-5,-,TRBV6-5,CASSPGGVNQPQHF,TGTGCCAGCAGCCCGGGGGGGGTCAATCAGCCCCAGCATTTT
-,TRBJ1-2,-,TRBV27,CASSRAGAYGYTF,TGTGCCAGCAGCAGGGCGGGGGCTTATGGCTACACCTTC
-,TRBJ2-7,-,TRBV28,CASRAQAYEQYF,TGTGCCAGCAGGGCCCAGGCCTACGAGCAGTACTTC
-,TRBJ2-7,-,TRBV3-1/TRBV3-2,CASSHLSSYEQYF,TGTGCCAGCAGCCACCTTAGTTCCTACGAGCAGTACTTC
-,TRBJ2-1,-,TRBV3-1/TRBV3-2,CASSQGGAGEQFF,TGTGCCAGCAGCCAAGGAGGGGCGGGAGAGCAGTTCTTC
-,TRBJ1-4,-,TRBV7-8,CASSLGPGVEKLFF,TGTGCCAGCAGCTTAGGGCCGGGAGTTGAAAAACTGTTTTTT
-,TRBJ2-2,TRBD2,TRBV19,CASTPPGGNTGELFF,TGTGCCAGTACCCCGCCGGGGGGGAACACCGGGGAGCTGTTTTTT
-,TRBJ2-2,TRBD1,TRBV19,CAASPGLGQGAEVDGELFF,TGTGCCGCCTCGCCTGGACTGGGACAGGGGGCAGAGGTCGACGGGGAGCTGTTTTTT
once,TRBJ1-1,-,TRBV11-2,CASSLGEGVTEAFF,TGTGCCAGCAGCTTGGGAGAGGGGGTCACTGAAGCTTTCTTT
many,TRBJ1-5,TRBD1,TRBV6-5,CASSRQGWGPQHF,TGTGCCAGCAGTAGACAGGGTTGGGGGCCCCAGCATTTT